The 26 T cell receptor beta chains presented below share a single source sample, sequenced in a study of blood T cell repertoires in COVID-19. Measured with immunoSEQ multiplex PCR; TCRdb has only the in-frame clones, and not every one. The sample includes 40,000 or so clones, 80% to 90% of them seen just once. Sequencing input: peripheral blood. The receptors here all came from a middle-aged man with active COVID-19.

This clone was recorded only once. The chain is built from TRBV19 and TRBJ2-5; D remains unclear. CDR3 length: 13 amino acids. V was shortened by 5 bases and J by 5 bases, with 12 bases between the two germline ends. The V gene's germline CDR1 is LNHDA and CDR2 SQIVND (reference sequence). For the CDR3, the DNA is TGTGCCAGTAGTCCCCTGAGGTGGGAGACCCAGTACTTC. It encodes CASSPLRWETQYF.

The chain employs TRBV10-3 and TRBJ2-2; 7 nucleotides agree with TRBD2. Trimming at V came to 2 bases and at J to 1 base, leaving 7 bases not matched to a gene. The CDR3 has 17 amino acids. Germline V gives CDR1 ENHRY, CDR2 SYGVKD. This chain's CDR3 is CAISETPGLRNTGELFF. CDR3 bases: TGTGCCATCAGTGAGACCCCGGGACTAAGGAACACCGGGGAGCTGTTTTTT.

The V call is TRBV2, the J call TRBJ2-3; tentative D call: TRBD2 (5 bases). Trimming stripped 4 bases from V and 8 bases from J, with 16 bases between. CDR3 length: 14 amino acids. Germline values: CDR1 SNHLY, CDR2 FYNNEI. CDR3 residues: CASSASLTRGTQYF. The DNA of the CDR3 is TGTGCCAGCAGTGCCAGCCTGACTCGGGGTACGCAGTATTTT.

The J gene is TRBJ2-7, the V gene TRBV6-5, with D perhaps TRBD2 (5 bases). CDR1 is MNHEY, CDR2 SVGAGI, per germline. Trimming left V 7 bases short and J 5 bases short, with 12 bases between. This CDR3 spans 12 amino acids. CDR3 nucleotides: TGTGCCAGCACCTGGGAGAGGAACGAGCAGTACTTC. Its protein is CASTWERNEQYF.

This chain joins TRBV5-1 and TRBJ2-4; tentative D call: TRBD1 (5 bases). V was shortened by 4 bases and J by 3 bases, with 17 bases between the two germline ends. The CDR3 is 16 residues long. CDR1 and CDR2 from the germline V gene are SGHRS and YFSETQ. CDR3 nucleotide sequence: TGCGCCAGCAGCCTCTCTGGGGCAGCCTTCAAAAACATTCAGTACTTC. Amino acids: CASSLSGAAFKNIQYF.

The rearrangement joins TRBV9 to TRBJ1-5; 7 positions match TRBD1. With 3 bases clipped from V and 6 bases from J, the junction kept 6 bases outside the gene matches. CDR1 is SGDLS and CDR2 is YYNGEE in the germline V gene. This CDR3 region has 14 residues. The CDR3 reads CASSDGQAGQPQHF. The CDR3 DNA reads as TGTGCCAGCAGCGACGGACAGGCGGGTCAGCCCCAGCATTTT. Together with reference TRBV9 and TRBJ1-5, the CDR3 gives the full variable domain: DSGVTQTPKHLITATGQRVTLRCSPRSGDLSVYWYQQSLDQGLQFLIQYYNGEERAKGNILERFSAQQFPDLHSELNLSSLELGDSALYFCASSDGQAGQPQHFGDGTRLSIL.

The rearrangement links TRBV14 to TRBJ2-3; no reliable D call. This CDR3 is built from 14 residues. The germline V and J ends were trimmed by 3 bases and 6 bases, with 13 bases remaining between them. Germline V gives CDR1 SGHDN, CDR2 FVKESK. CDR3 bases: TGTGCCAGCAGCCAGACCTCCTCGAGGGATACGCAGTATTTT. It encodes CASSQTSSRDTQYF. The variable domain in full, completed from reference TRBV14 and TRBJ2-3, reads EAGVTQFPSHSVIEKGQTVTLRCDPISGHDNLYWYRRVMGKEIKFLLHFVKESKQDESGMPNNRFLAERTGGTYSTLKVQPAELEDSGVYFCASSQTSSRDTQYFGPGTRLTVL.

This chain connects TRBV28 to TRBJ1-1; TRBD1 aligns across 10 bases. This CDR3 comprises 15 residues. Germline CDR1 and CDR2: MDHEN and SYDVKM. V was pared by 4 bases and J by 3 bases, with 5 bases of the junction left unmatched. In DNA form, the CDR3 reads TGTGCCAGCAGTTCCCGGACAGGGGGGTACACTGAAGCTTTCTTT. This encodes CASSSRTGGYTEAFF.

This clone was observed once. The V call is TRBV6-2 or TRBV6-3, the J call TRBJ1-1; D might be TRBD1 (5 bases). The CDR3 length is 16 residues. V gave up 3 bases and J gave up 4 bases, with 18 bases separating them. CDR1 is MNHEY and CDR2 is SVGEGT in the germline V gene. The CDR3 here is CASSYRQLESGTEAFF. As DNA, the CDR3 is TGTGCCAGCAGTTATCGACAGCTTGAGTCCGGCACTGAAGCTTTCTTT.

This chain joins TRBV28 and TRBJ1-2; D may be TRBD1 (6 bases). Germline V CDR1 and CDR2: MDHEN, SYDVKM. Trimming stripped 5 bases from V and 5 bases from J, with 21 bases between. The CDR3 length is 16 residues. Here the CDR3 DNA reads TGTGCCAGCAGTGCACCGTCAGCAGGGGTTCAATATGGCTACACCTTC. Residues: CASSAPSAGVQYGYTF.

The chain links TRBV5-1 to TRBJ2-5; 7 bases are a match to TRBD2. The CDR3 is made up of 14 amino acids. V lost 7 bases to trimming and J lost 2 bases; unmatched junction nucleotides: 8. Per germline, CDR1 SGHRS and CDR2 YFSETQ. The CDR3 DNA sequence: TGCGCCAGCGGATCCGGGCGGGGGCAAGAGACCCAGTACTTC. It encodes CASGSGRGQETQYF.

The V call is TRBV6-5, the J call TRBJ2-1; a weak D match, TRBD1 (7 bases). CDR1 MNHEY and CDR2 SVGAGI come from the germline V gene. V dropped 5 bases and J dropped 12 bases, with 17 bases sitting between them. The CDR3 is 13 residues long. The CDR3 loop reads CASSQGGPQVQFF. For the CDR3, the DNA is TGTGCCAGCAGTCAGGGGGGCCCGCAGGTGCAGTTCTTC.

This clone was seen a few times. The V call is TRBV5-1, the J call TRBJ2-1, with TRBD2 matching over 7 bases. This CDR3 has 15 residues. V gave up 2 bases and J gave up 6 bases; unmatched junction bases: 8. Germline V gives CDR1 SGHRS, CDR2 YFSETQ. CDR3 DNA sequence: TGCGCCAGCAGCTTCTTCCCTGGACTAGTCAATGAGCAGTTCTTC. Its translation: CASSFFPGLVNEQFF.

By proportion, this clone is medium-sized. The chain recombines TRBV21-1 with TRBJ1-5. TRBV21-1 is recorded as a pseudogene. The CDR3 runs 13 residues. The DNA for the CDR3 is TGTGCCAGCAGCCAAGACGCACGGCAGCCCCAGCATTTT. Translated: CASSQDARQPQHF.

The CDR3 spells CATSSRTSGAPYEQYF. CDR3 DNA: TGTGCCACCAGCAGCAGGACTAGCGGGGCACCCTACGAGCAGTACTTC. The chain is built from TRBV15 and TRBJ2-7; TRBD2 agrees at 12 bases. The trim removed 3 bases at V and 2 bases at J, leaving 5 bases unmatched. The CDR3 spans 16 residues. Looked up from germline, CDR1 is LNHNV and CDR2 is YYDKDF (reference sequence).

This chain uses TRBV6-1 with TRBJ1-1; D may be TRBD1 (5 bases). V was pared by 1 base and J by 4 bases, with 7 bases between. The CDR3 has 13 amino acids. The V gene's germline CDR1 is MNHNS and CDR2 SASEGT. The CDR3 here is CASSEGRVTEAFF. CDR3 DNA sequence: TGTGCCAGCAGTGAAGGCAGGGTCACTGAAGCTTTCTTT.

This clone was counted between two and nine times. CDR3 amino acids: CASRVQLNTEAFF. Written as DNA, the CDR3 is TGCGCCAGCAGAGTACAGTTGAACACTGAAGCTTTCTTT. The rearrangement uses TRBV5-1 and TRBJ1-1; D is ambiguous. The CDR3 has 13 residues. V dropped 5 bases and J dropped 0 bases, with 8 bases sitting between them. From germline, CDR1 is SGHRS and CDR2 YFSETQ.

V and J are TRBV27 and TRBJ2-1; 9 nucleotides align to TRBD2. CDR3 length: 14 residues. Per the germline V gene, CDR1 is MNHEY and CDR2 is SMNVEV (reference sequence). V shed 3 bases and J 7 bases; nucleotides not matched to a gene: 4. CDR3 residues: CASSLGLAGNEQFF. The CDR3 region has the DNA TGTGCCAGCAGTTTGGGGCTAGCGGGAAATGAGCAGTTCTTC.

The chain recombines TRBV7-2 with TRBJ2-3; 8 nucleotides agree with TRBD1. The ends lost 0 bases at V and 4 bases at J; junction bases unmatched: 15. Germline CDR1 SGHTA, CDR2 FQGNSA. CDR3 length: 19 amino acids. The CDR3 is CASSLARWTGLSSSDTQYF. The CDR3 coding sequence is TGTGCCAGCAGCTTAGCTCGCTGGACAGGGTTGAGTAGCTCAGATACGCAGTATTTT.

CDR3 amino acids: CASSNDRGSHNEQYF. CDR3 DNA: TGTGCCAGCAGTAATGACAGGGGTTCCCATAACGAGCAGTACTTC. The chain carries TRBV27 and TRBJ2-7; 8 positions agree with TRBD1. The CDR3 has 15 amino acids. V shed 5 bases and J 5 bases; nucleotides not matched to a gene: 11. Looked up from germline, CDR1 is MNHEY and CDR2 is SMNVEV (reference sequence).

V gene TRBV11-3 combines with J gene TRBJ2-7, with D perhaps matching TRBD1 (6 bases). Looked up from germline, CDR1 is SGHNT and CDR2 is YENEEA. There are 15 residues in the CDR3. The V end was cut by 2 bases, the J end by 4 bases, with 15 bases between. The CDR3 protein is CASSLYGSGDYEQYF. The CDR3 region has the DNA TGTGCCAGCAGCTTATACGGCTCAGGGGATTACGAGCAGTACTTC. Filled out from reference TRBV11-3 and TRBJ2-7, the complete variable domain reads EAGVVQSPRYKIIEKKQPVAFWCNPISGHNTLYWYLQNLGQGPELLIRYENEEAVDDSQLPKDRFSAERLKGVDSTLKIQPAELGDSAVYLCASSLYGSGDYEQYFGPGTRLTVT.

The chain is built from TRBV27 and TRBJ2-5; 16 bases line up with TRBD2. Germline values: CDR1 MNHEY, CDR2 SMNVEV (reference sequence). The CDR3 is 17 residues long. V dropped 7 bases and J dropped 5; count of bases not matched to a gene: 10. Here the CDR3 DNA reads TGTGCCAGCACCCCCGGGACTAGCGGGAGGGCCAGGGAGACCCAGTACTTC. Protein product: CASTPGTSGRARETQYF.

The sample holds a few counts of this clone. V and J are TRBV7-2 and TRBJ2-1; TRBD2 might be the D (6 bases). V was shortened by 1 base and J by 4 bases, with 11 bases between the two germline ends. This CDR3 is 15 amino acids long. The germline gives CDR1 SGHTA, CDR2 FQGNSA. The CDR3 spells CASSLVGGDYNEQFF. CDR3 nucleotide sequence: TGTGCCAGCAGCTTAGTTGGCGGGGATTACAATGAGCAGTTCTTC. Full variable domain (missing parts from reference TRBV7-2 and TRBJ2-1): GAGVSQSPSNKVTEKGKDVELRCDPISGHTALYWYRQSLGQGLEFLIYFQGNSAPDKSGLPSDRFSAERTGGSVSTLTIQRTQQEDSAVYLCASSLVGGDYNEQFFGPGTRLTVL.

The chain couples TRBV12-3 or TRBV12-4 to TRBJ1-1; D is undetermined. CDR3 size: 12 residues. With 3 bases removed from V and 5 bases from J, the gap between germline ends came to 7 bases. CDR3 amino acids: CASSFAGTEAFF. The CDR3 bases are TGTGCCAGCAGTTTCGCGGGGACTGAAGCTTTCTTT.

CDR3 sequence reads: CASSPGTMNTEAFF. The CDR3 nucleotides are TGTGCCAGCAGCCCCGGGACAATGAACACTGAAGCTTTCTTT. The chain combines TRBV7-8 with TRBJ1-1; TRBD1 is a possible D gene (6 bases). V lost 5 bases and J lost 0, with 10 bases in between. CDR3 length equals 14 residues. The germline V gene has CDR1 SGHVS and CDR2 FQNEAQ.

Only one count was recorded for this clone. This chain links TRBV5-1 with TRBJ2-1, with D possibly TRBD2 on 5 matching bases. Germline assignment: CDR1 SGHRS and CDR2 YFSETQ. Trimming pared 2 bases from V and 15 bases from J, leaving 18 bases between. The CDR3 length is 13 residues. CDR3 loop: CASSLSYDYRLFF. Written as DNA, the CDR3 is TGCGCCAGCAGCTTATCCTACGACTATCGTCTGTTCTTC.